The rows below give T cell receptor beta chains drawn from one sample of a study of OX40 agonist ivuxolimab in advanced cancers. Sequenced by immunoSEQ multiplex PCR; TCRdb stores in-frame clones only, minus some. The sample has around 66,000 clones, 85% to 90% seen once. The sample consisted of CD4+ or CD8+ T cells sorted from blood, taken in a trial of the OX40 agonist ivuxolimab. The receptors stem from an adult with an advanced solid tumor such as melanoma, head and neck, liver or kidney cancer. CDR3s include the opening cysteine and the closing phenylalanine or tryptophan. Fields, in order: V gene, clone size, D gene, J gene, CDR3 DNA, CDR3 protein. D genes are given only for firm matches. The listing skips clone size in some rows; elsewhere it reads once, few, many or a size class.

V gene: TRBV5-1
clone size: .
D gene: .
J gene: TRBJ1-1
CDR3 DNA: TGCGCCAGCAGCTTGCGGGGGGCCGGCACTGAAGCTTTCTTT
CDR3 protein: CASSLRGAGTEAFF

V gene: TRBV29-1
clone size: .
D gene: .
J gene: TRBJ1-1
CDR3 DNA: TGCAGCGTTGGAGGAGATAACACTGAAGCTTTCTTT
CDR3 protein: CSVGGDNTEAFF

V gene: TRBV27
clone size: once
D gene: TRBD2
J gene: TRBJ2-3
CDR3 DNA: TGTGCCAGCAGTCCCTACGTAGCGGGAGTATCAGATACGCAGTATTTT
CDR3 protein: CASSPYVAGVSDTQYF

V gene: TRBV6-1
clone size: .
D gene: .
J gene: TRBJ2-3
CDR3 DNA: TGTGCCAGCAGTGAGGGGATTATGAGGGGGTGGAAAGATACGCAGTATTTT
CDR3 protein: CASSEGIMRGWKDTQYF

V gene: TRBV7-9
clone size: .
D gene: .
J gene: TRBJ2-2
CDR3 DNA: TGTGCCAGCAGCTTAGGGACGAACACCGGGGAGCTGTTTTTT
CDR3 protein: CASSLGTNTGELFF

V gene: TRBV5-8
clone size: .
D gene: TRBD2
J gene: TRBJ2-5
CDR3 DNA: TGTGCCAGCAGCCCGTCTCTAGCGGGCGGGGAGACCCAGTACTTC
CDR3 protein: CASSPSLAGGETQYF

V gene: TRBV4-1
clone size: .
D gene: .
J gene: TRBJ2-2
CDR3 DNA: TGCGCCAGCAGCCGAAATGACTTCGGGGAGCTGTTTTTT
CDR3 protein: CASSRNDFGELFF

V gene: TRBV18
clone size: .
D gene: .
J gene: TRBJ1-1
CDR3 DNA: TGTGCCAGCTCACCATATGAAGGGGAAGCTTTCTTT
CDR3 protein: CASSPYEGEAFF

V gene: TRBV18
clone size: .
D gene: .
J gene: TRBJ2-7
CDR3 DNA: TGTGCCAGCTCCACGATGGGGGCTCCACACGAGCAGTACTTC
CDR3 protein: CASSTMGAPHEQYF

V gene: TRBV9
clone size: .
D gene: .
J gene: TRBJ1-2
CDR3 DNA: TGTGCCAGCAGCGTAGTTGGGGTCCCCCCAGACTATGGCTACACCTTC
CDR3 protein: CASSVVGVPPDYGYTF

V gene: TRBV5-3
clone size: .
D gene: .
J gene: TRBJ1-5
CDR3 DNA: TGTGCCAGAAGCAACGACTGCTATAGCAATCAGCCCCAGCATTTT
CDR3 protein: CARSNDCYSNQPQHF

V gene: TRBV6-5
clone size: .
D gene: .
J gene: TRBJ1-5
CDR3 DNA: TGTGCCAGCAGTGCCGGATTCGATCAGCCCCAGCATTTT
CDR3 protein: CASSAGFDQPQHF

V gene: TRBV28
clone size: .
D gene: .
J gene: TRBJ2-3
CDR3 DNA: TGTGCCAGCAGTTTGGGCGGGGACACAGATACGCAGTATTTT
CDR3 protein: CASSLGGDTDTQYF

V gene: TRBV19
clone size: .
D gene: .
J gene: TRBJ1-5
CDR3 DNA: TGTGCCAGTAGTATCCGGGACACAAATCAGCCCCAGCATTTT
CDR3 protein: CASSIRDTNQPQHF

V gene: TRBV19
clone size: .
D gene: .
J gene: TRBJ1-2
CDR3 DNA: TGTGCCAGTAGTCCTGGGATGAACTATGGCTACACCTTC
CDR3 protein: CASSPGMNYGYTF

V gene: TRBV27
clone size: once
D gene: TRBD2
J gene: TRBJ2-3
CDR3 DNA: TGTGCCAGCAGTTCCTTAGCGGGAACCCTTAGCGCAGATACGCAGTATTTT
CDR3 protein: CASSSLAGTLSADTQYF

V gene: TRBV5-1
clone size: .
D gene: TRBD1
J gene: TRBJ2-3
CDR3 DNA: TGCGCCAGTGGACAGGGGTACACAGATACGCAGTATTTT
CDR3 protein: CASGQGYTDTQYF

V gene: TRBV2
clone size: once
D gene: .
J gene: TRBJ1-2
CDR3 DNA: TGTGCCAGCAGTGAAACAGAACGGGAGGAAAACTATGGCTACACCTTC
CDR3 protein: CASSETEREENYGYTF

V gene: TRBV5-4
clone size: .
D gene: .
J gene: TRBJ1-6
CDR3 DNA: TGTGCCAGCAGCTTGATGGGGGAGACATATAATTCACCCCTCCACTTT
CDR3 protein: CASSLMGETYNSPLHF

V gene: TRBV5-6
clone size: .
D gene: .
J gene: TRBJ1-4
CDR3 DNA: TGTGCCAGCAGCCGAGGGTCAGATTTTTTTAATGAAAAACTGTTTTTT
CDR3 protein: CASSRGSDFFNEKLFF

V gene: TRBV10-2
clone size: once
D gene: TRBD2
J gene: TRBJ2-3
CDR3 DNA: TGCGCCAGCAGTGCCCCTAGCGGGGTCAGGTCAACGGGTACGCAGTATTTT
CDR3 protein: CASSAPSGVRSTGTQYF

V gene: TRBV4-2
clone size: .
D gene: .
J gene: TRBJ2-4
CDR3 DNA: TGTGCCAGCAGCCGGGATGTGGGGACGGAAAACATTCAGTACTTC
CDR3 protein: CASSRDVGTENIQYF

V gene: TRBV7-2
clone size: once
D gene: .
J gene: TRBJ1-2
CDR3 DNA: TGTGCCAGCAGCTTAGTCAGGGACAACTATGGCTACACCTTC
CDR3 protein: CASSLVRDNYGYTF

V gene: TRBV5-1
clone size: .
D gene: .
J gene: TRBJ2-2
CDR3 DNA: TGCGCCAGCAGATCGACGGAGGCCGGGGAGCTGTTTTTT
CDR3 protein: CASRSTEAGELFF

V gene: TRBV7-9
clone size: .
D gene: TRBD1
J gene: TRBJ2-7
CDR3 DNA: TGTGCCAGCAGCCCAAGGGGACAGGGGGCTAAATCCTACGAGCAGTACTTC
CDR3 protein: CASSPRGQGAKSYEQYF

V gene: TRBV5-1
clone size: few
D gene: .
J gene: TRBJ1-5
CDR3 DNA: TGCGCCAGCAGCCCAATAGGGGGCAATCAGCCCCAGCATTTT
CDR3 protein: CASSPIGGNQPQHF

V gene: TRBV6-5
clone size: .
D gene: TRBD2
J gene: TRBJ2-7
CDR3 DNA: TGTGCCAGCAGTTATATAACTAGCGGTTCCTACGAGCAGTACTTC
CDR3 protein: CASSYITSGSYEQYF

V gene: TRBV5-1
clone size: .
D gene: .
J gene: TRBJ2-1
CDR3 DNA: TGCGCCAGCAGCTTGGGGGGTTTCAATGAGCAGTTCTTC
CDR3 protein: CASSLGGFNEQFF

V gene: TRBV9
clone size: .
D gene: TRBD2
J gene: TRBJ2-5
CDR3 DNA: TGTGCCAGCAGCGTAGGGGCGGGAGGGCCGGAGACCCAGTACTTC
CDR3 protein: CASSVGAGGPETQYF

V gene: TRBV7-3
clone size: .
D gene: TRBD1
J gene: TRBJ1-2
CDR3 DNA: TGTGCCAGCAGCTTGGGACAGGGGAACTATGGCTACACCTTC
CDR3 protein: CASSLGQGNYGYTF

V gene: TRBV15
clone size: .
D gene: .
J gene: TRBJ1-4
CDR3 DNA: TGTGCCACCAGCCCTCGGACTTCGTGGGAAAAACTGTTTTTT
CDR3 protein: CATSPRTSWEKLFF

V gene: TRBV19
clone size: .
D gene: .
J gene: TRBJ2-2
CDR3 DNA: TGTGCCAGTAGTGCTGACTGGGGATTCAACACCGGGGAGCTGTTTTTT
CDR3 protein: CASSADWGFNTGELFF

V gene: TRBV2
clone size: .
D gene: TRBD1
J gene: TRBJ2-1
CDR3 DNA: TGTGCCAGCAGTGGACAGGGATTGGACAATAGTGAGCAGTTCTTC
CDR3 protein: CASSGQGLDNSEQFF

V gene: TRBV5-1
clone size: .
D gene: .
J gene: TRBJ1-2
CDR3 DNA: TGCGCCAGCAGCCACGGGGGGTATGGCTACACCTTC
CDR3 protein: CASSHGGYGYTF

V gene: TRBV5-1
clone size: .
D gene: TRBD1
J gene: TRBJ2-7
CDR3 DNA: TGCGCCAGCAGCTTGGACCCTGGACAGGGGGCCTACGAGCAGTACTTC
CDR3 protein: CASSLDPGQGAYEQYF

V gene: TRBV28
clone size: .
D gene: TRBD1
J gene: TRBJ2-7
CDR3 DNA: TGTGCCAGCAACCGGGGACAGGGATCCTACGAGCAGTACTTC
CDR3 protein: CASNRGQGSYEQYF

V gene: TRBV7-6
clone size: .
D gene: TRBD2
J gene: TRBJ2-3
CDR3 DNA: TGTGCCAGCAGCCCCCTTGCGGGGACTAGCGGGAGTTGGACAGATACGCAGTATTTT
CDR3 protein: CASSPLAGTSGSWTDTQYF

V gene: TRBV5-1
clone size: .
D gene: TRBD1
J gene: TRBJ2-3
CDR3 DNA: TGCGCCAGCAGGAGCCAGGGGGCAACAGATACGCAGTATTTT
CDR3 protein: CASRSQGATDTQYF

V gene: TRBV18
clone size: .
D gene: .
J gene: TRBJ1-4
CDR3 DNA: TGTGCCAGCTCACCAGACGCCGCAACTAATGAAAAACTGTTTTTT
CDR3 protein: CASSPDAATNEKLFF

V gene: TRBV2
clone size: once
D gene: TRBD1
J gene: TRBJ1-4
CDR3 DNA: TGTGCCAGCAGCCCGGGACAGGGTGGTGAAAAACTGTTTTTT
CDR3 protein: CASSPGQGGEKLFF

V gene: TRBV19
clone size: .
D gene: .
J gene: TRBJ2-7
CDR3 DNA: TGTGCCAGTAGCCCAGGGTATTCCATCTACTACGAGCAGTACTTC
CDR3 protein: CASSPGYSIYYEQYF

V gene: TRBV11-3
clone size: once
D gene: .
J gene: TRBJ2-7
CDR3 DNA: TGTGCCAGCAGCGAAGCAGGTCATGGGGGTGAGCAGTACTTC
CDR3 protein: CASSEAGHGGEQYF

V gene: TRBV5-1
clone size: .
D gene: .
J gene: TRBJ1-4
CDR3 DNA: TGCGCCAGCAGCTTGATAACTAATGAAAAACTGTTTTTT
CDR3 protein: CASSLITNEKLFF

V gene: TRBV6-5
clone size: .
D gene: .
J gene: TRBJ2-7
CDR3 DNA: TGTGCCAGCAGTTACGTAGGGCCCCCCTCCTCCTACGAGCAGTACTTC
CDR3 protein: CASSYVGPPSSYEQYF

V gene: TRBV5-5
clone size: .
D gene: .
J gene: TRBJ1-3
CDR3 DNA: TGTGCCAGCAGCTTCTGGAGCTCTGGAAACACCATATATTTT
CDR3 protein: CASSFWSSGNTIYF

V gene: TRBV4-2
clone size: .
D gene: .
J gene: TRBJ2-2
CDR3 DNA: TGTGCCAGCAGCCCGGGAGAGGTTCACAGGAGTGAGACCGGGGAGCTGTTTTTT
CDR3 protein: CASSPGEVHRSETGELFF

V gene: TRBV4-2
clone size: .
D gene: TRBD2
J gene: TRBJ2-3
CDR3 DNA: TGTGCCAGCAGCGGGCGACTAGCGGGAGGGCAGGGAGATACGCAGTATTTT
CDR3 protein: CASSGRLAGGQGDTQYF

V gene: TRBV6-6
clone size: .
D gene: TRBD2
J gene: TRBJ2-2
CDR3 DNA: TGTGCCAGCCACGGGGGGGGCGGGGAGCTGTTTTTT
CDR3 protein: CASHGGGGELFF

V gene: TRBV9
clone size: few
D gene: .
J gene: TRBJ1-1
CDR3 DNA: TGTGCCAGCAGGGGTGACACTGAAGCTTTCTTT
CDR3 protein: CASRGDTEAFF

V gene: TRBV28
clone size: .
D gene: .
J gene: TRBJ2-7
CDR3 DNA: TGTGCCAGCAGTAGGATATCCAGGGCGGGCTACGAGCAGTACTTC
CDR3 protein: CASSRISRAGYEQYF

V gene: TRBV15
clone size: .
D gene: .
J gene: TRBJ1-2
CDR3 DNA: TGTGCCACCAGCAGAGATCCATCGACCTTAAGGGATGGCTACACCTTC
CDR3 protein: CATSRDPSTLRDGYTF

V gene: TRBV29-1
clone size: .
D gene: TRBD2
J gene: TRBJ2-2
CDR3 DNA: TGCAGCGCGATAGGGACTAGCGGGTACACCGGGGAGCTGTTTTTT
CDR3 protein: CSAIGTSGYTGELFF

V gene: TRBV28
clone size: once
D gene: TRBD2
J gene: TRBJ2-1
CDR3 DNA: TGTGCCAGCAGTGGGGCAAGCGGGGGGGCCTACAATGAGCAGTTCTTC
CDR3 protein: CASSGASGGAYNEQFF

V gene: TRBV6-6
clone size: .
D gene: .
J gene: TRBJ1-6
CDR3 DNA: TGTGCCAGCAGTCAACACAGAAATTCACCCCTCCACTTT
CDR3 protein: CASSQHRNSPLHF

V gene: TRBV4-2
clone size: few
D gene: .
J gene: TRBJ1-1
CDR3 DNA: TGTGCCAGCAGCCAAGAACCAGACACTGAAGCTTTCTTT
CDR3 protein: CASSQEPDTEAFF

V gene: TRBV28
clone size: .
D gene: .
J gene: TRBJ2-1
CDR3 DNA: TGTGCCAGCCCAAGGGGGGATCTACTAAACAATGAGCAGTTCTTC
CDR3 protein: CASPRGDLLNNEQFF

V gene: TRBV10-3
clone size: .
D gene: TRBD2
J gene: TRBJ2-3
CDR3 DNA: TGTGCCATCAGTCTCTCGGGCGGGGGGCCGGATACGCAGTATTTT
CDR3 protein: CAISLSGGGPDTQYF